This T cell receptor (beta chain) derives from a study of OX40 agonist ivuxolimab in advanced cancers. Assay: immunoSEQ multiplex PCR; the TCRdb copy retains only in-frame clones and omits some. The sample yields about 77,000 clones, over 85% seen once. Trimming cost V 7 bases and J 4 bases; bases outside gene matches: 8. This CDR3 is built from 14 residues. Germline V gene lookup returns CDR1 MDHEN and CDR2 SYDVKM. Study results and caveats: Averaged across samples, CD8+ T cells carried more expanded clones than CD4+ did.

On this clone itself: As yet, its antigen is unknown.

The specimen comprised CD4+ or CD8+ T cells sorted from blood, sampled in a trial of the OX40 agonist ivuxolimab. The source of this sequence is an adult with an advanced solid tumor such as melanoma, head and neck, liver or kidney cancer. The chain employs TRBV28 and TRBJ1-2; 8 bases map to TRBD1. CDR3 sequence reads: CASTKQGGGYGYTF. The CDR3 bases are TGTGCCAGCACGAAACAGGGGGGTGGCTATGGCTACACCTTC.